Given below is one TCR beta chain in context. The antigen remains unidentified. Treatment in this sample: roughly 10-day PBMC culture with coronavirus spike peptide pools or control peptides (ViraFEST assay). Per well, more than 1.5 million PBMCs were cultured in the presence of roughly 9.1 IU/ml IL-2 and approximately 10 ug/ml peptide pools. Half the growth medium was swapped for new IL-2 medium on days 3 and 7. The Oncomine TCR Beta short-read assay sequenced DNA from cultured CD4+ T cells. Each CDR3 protein gets one entry after TCRdb re-called the PCR reads with MiXCR. The sample lists about 2,600 distinct CDR3 sequences; less than 40% were seen once. With V trimmed by 4 bases and J by 7 bases, 10 bases remained unmatched. CDR3 length equals 14 residues. CDR1 is DFQATT and CDR2 is SNEGSKA in the germline V gene (reference sequence). This record comes from a study of vaccination and CD4 T cells after COVID-19. Study details: Collection of post-COVID samples occurred a median about 98 days after diagnosis, spanning a range of 35 to 161. General study findings and limits: Going from roughly 21 to 40, median SARS-CoV-2-reactive clonotypes did not rise significantly.

The material sequenced was CD4+ T cells from blood, cultured in vitro. The chain recombines TRBV20-1 with TRBJ2-1; 7 bases align to TRBD2. This TCR came from a human donor who had recovered from COVID-19. The CDR3 here is CSATGLGLGNEQFF. The CDR3 DNA reads TGCAGTGCTACTGGACTAGGACTGGGGAATGAGCAGTTCTTC.